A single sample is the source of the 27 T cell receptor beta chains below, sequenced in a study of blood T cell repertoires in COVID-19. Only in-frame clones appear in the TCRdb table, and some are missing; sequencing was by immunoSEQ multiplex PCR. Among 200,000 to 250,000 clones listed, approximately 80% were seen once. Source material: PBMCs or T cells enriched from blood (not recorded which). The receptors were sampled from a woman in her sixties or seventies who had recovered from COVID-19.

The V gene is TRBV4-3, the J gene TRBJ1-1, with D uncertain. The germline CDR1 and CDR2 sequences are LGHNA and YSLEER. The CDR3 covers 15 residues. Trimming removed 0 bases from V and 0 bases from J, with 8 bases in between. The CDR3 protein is CASSQEAHMNTEAFF. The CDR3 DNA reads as TGCGCCAGCAGCCAAGAAGCCCATATGAACACTGAAGCTTTCTTT.

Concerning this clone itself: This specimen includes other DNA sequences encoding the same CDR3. The CDR3 bases are TGTGCCAGTAGTCAACAGGGAAGGGGTTCACCCCTCCACTTT. Protein: CASSQQGRGSPLHF. The chain carries TRBV6-5 and TRBJ1-6, with D tentatively TRBD1 (6 bases). This CDR3 region has 14 residues. The germline V gene has CDR1 MNHEY and CDR2 SVGAGI. V was shortened by 9 bases and J by 9 bases, with 18 bases between the two germline ends.

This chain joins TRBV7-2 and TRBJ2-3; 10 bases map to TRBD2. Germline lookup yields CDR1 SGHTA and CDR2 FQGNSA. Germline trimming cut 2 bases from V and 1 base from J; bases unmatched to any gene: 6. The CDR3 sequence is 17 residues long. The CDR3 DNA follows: TGTGCCAGCAGCTTACGCCTTAGCGGGGGGCGCACAGATACGCAGTATTTT. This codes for CASSLRLSGGRTDTQYF.

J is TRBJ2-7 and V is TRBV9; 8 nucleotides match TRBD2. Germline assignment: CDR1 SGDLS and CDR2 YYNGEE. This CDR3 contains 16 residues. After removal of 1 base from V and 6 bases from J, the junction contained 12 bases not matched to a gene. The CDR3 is CASSVPAGAPYPEQYF. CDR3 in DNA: TGTGCCAGCAGCGTACCAGCGGGGGCTCCCTATCCCGAGCAGTACTTC.

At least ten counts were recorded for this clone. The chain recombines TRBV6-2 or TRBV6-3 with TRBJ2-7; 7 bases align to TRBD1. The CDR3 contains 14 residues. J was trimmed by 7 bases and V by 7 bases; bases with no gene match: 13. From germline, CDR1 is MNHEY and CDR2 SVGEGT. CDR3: CASTNSGTALEQYF. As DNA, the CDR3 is TGTGCCAGCACTAACTCCGGGACAGCCTTAGAGCAGTACTTC.

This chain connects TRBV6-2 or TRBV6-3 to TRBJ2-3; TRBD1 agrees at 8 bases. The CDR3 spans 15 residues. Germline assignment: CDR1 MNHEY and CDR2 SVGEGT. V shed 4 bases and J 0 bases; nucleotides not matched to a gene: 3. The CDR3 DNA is TGTGCCAGCAGTTGGACAGGGATGAGCACAGATACGCAGTATTTT. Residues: CASSWTGMSTDTQYF.

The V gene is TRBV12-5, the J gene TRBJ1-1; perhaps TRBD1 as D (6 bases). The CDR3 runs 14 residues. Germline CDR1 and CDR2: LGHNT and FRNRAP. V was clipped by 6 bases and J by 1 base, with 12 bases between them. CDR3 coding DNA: TGTGCTAGTGGGCACTGGACAGAGAACACTGAAGCTTTCTTT. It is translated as CASGHWTENTEAFF.

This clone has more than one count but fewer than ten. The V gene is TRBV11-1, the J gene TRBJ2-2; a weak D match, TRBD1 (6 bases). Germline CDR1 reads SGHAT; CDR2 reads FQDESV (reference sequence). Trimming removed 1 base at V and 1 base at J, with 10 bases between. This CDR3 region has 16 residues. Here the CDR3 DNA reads TGTGCCAGCAGCTTAGAAATGGACAGGAACACCGGGGAGCTGTTTTTT. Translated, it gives CASSLEMDRNTGELFF.

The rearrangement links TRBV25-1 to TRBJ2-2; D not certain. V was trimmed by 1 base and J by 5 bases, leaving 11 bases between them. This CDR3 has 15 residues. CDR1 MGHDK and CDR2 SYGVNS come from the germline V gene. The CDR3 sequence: CASSESSYWTGELFF. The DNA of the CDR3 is TGTGCCAGCAGTGAATCGAGCTATTGGACCGGGGAGCTGTTTTTT.

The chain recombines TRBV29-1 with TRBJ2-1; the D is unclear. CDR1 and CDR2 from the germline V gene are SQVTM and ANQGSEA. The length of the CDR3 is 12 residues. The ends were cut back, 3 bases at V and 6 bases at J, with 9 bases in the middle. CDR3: CSVELSGNEQFF. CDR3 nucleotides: TGCAGCGTTGAGTTGTCAGGCAATGAGCAGTTCTTC.

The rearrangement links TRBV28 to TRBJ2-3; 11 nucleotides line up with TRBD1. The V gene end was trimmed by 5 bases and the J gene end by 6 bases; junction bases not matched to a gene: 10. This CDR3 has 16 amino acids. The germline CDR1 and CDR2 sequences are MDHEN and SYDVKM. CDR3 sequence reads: CASSPGGTGGWDTQYF. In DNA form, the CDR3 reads TGTGCCAGCAGTCCCGGGGGGACAGGGGGATGGGATACGCAGTATTTT.

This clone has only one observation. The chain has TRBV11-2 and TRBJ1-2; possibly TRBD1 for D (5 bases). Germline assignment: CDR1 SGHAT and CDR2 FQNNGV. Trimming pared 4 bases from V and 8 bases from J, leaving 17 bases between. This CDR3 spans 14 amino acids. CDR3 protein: CASSSRGDRDGYTF. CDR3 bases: TGTGCCAGCAGCTCCCGGGGGGACCGGGACGGCTACACCTTC.

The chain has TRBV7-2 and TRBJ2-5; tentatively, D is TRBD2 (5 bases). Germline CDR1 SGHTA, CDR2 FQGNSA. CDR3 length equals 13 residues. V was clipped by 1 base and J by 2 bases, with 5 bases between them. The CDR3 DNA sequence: TGTGCCAGCAGCTTAGGACTACAAGAGACCCAGTACTTC. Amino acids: CASSLGLQETQYF. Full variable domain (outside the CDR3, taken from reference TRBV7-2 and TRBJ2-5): GAGVSQSPSNKVTEKGKDVELRCDPISGHTALYWYRQSLGQGLEFLIYFQGNSAPDKSGLPSDRFSAERTGGSVSTLTIQRTQQEDSAVYLCASSLGLQETQYFGPGTRLLVL.

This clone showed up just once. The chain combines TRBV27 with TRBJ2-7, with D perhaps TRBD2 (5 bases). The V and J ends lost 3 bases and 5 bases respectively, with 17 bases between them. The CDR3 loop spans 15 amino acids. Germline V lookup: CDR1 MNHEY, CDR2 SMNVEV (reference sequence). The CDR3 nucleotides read TGTGCCAGCAGTTTCCCGTCGAGAGGGCTTCACGAGCAGTACTTC. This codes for CASSFPSRGLHEQYF.

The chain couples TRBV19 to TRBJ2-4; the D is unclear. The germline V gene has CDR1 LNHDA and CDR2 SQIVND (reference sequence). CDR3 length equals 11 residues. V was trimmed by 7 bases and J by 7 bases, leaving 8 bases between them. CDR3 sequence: CASKSQNIQYF. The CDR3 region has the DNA TGTGCCAGTAAAAGTCAGAACATTCAGTACTTC. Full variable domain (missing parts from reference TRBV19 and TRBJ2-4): DGGITQSPKYLFRKEGQNVTLSCEQNLNHDAMYWYRQDPGQGLRLIYYSQIVNDFQKGDIAEGYSVSREKKESFPLTVTSAQKNPTAFYLCASKSQNIQYFGAGTRLSVL.

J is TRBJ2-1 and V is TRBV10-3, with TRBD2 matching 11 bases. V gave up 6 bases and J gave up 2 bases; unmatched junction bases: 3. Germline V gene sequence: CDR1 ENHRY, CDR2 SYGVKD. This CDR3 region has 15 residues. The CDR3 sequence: CAISELAGAYNEQFF. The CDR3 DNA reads TGTGCCATCAGCGAACTAGCGGGAGCCTACAATGAGCAGTTCTTC.

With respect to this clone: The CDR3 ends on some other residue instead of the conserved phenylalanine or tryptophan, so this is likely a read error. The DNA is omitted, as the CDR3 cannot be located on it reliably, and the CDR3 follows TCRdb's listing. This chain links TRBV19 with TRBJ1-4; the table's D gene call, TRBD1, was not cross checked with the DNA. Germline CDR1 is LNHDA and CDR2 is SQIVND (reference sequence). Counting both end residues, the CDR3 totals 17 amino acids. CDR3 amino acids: CASSIAWRQGVLGMKIA.

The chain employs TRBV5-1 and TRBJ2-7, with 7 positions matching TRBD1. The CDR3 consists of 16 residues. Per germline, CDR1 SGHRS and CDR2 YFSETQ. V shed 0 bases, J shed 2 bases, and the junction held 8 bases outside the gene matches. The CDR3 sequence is CASSLAPTGVAYEQYF. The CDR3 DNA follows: TGCGCCAGCAGCTTGGCACCCACAGGGGTTGCCTACGAGCAGTACTTC. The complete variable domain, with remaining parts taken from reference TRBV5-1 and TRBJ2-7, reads KAGVTQTPRYLIKTRGQQVTLSCSPISGHRSVSWYQQTPGQGLQFLFEYFSETQRNKGNFPGRFSGRQFSNSRSEMNVSTLELGDSALYLCASSLAPTGVAYEQYFGPGTRLTVT.

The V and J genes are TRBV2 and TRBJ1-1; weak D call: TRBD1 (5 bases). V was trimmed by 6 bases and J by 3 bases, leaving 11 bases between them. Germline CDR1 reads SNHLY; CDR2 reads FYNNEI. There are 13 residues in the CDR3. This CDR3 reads CASRLGGDTEAFF. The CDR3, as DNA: TGTGCCAGCAGGCTGGGGGGGGACACTGAAGCTTTCTTT.

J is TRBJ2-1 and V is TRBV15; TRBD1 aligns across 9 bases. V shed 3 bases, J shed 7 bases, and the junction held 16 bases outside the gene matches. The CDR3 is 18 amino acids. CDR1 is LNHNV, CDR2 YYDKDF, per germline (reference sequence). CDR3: CATSRATSGGQGGNEQFF. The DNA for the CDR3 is TGTGCCACCAGCAGGGCTACTAGTGGGGGACAGGGTGGGAATGAGCAGTTCTTC.

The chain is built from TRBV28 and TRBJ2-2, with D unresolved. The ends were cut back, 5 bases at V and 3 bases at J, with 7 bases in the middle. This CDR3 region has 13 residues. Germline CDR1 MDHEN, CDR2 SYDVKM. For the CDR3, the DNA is TGTGCCAGCAGTCCCCCCGACACCGGGGAGCTGTTTTTT. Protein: CASSPPDTGELFF.

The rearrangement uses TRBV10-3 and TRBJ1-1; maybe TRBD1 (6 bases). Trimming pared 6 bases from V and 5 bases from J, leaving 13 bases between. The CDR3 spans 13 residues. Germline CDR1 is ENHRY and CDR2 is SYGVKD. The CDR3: CAIRDSRTTEAFF. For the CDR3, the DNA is TGTGCCATCAGGGACAGCCGAACGACTGAAGCTTTCTTT.

CDR3 bases: TGCAGCGTTGAACGTGCGGGAGGCTACACCTTC. It codes for CSVERAGGYTF. The rearrangement joins TRBV29-1 to TRBJ1-2; D remains unclear. Germline V lookup: CDR1 SQVTM, CDR2 ANQGSEA. Trimming took 2 bases from V and 8 from J, leaving 9 bases between them. The CDR3 covers 11 residues.

The CDR3 DNA sequence: TGTGCCAGCAGTTACTCGAGAGAGACCCAGTACTTC. Its translation is CASSYSRETQYF. The chain joins TRBV6-2 or TRBV6-3 to TRBJ2-5; D is ambiguous. The length of the CDR3 is 12 residues. Germline V gene data show CDR1 as MNHEY and CDR2 as SVGEGT. The V and J ends lost 0 bases and 4 bases respectively, with 3 bases between them.

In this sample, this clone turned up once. This CDR3 reads CASSTQGAGDEQFF. The DNA for the CDR3 is TGTGCCAGCAGCACGCAGGGGGCGGGGGATGAGCAGTTCTTC. This chain connects TRBV9 to TRBJ2-1; weak D call: TRBD1 (8 bases). The CDR3 loop spans 14 amino acids. CDR1 and CDR2 (germline): SGDLS, YYNGEE. V was cut by 4 bases and J by 8 bases, with 16 bases left in between.

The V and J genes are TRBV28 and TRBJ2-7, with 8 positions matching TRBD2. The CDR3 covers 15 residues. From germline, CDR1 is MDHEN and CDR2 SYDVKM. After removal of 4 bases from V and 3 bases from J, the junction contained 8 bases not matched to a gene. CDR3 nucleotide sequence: TGTGCCAGCAGTTCCACCTCGGGGGGGATCTACGAGCAGTACTTC. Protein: CASSSTSGGIYEQYF.

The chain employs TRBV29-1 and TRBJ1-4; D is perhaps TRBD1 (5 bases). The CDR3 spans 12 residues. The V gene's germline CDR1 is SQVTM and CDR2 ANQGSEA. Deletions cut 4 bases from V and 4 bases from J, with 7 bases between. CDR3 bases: TGCAGCGTTGGACAGATTAATGAAAAACTGTTTTTT. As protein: CSVGQINEKLFF.